A selection of T cell receptor beta chains follows, all from one sample in a study of OX40 agonist ivuxolimab in advanced cancers. TCRdb's table, derived via immunoSEQ multiplex PCR, lists solely in-frame clones and lacks some. In the table there are approximately 58,000 clones, roughly 80% of which are singletons. The source was CD4+ or CD8+ T cells sorted from blood, collected in a trial of the OX40 agonist ivuxolimab. The receptors come from an adult with an advanced solid tumor such as melanoma, head and neck, liver or kidney cancer. Both conserved end residues are part of each CDR3. D genes are given only for firm matches. Only some rows state a clone size, as once, few, many or a class for expanded clones.

d_gene | abundance | j_gene | v_gene | len | CDR3nt | CDR3aa
NA | once | TRBJ2-1 | TRBV5-1 | 18 | TGCGCCAGCAGCTTGGGACCCCTAGGGCCCTACTCCTACAATGAGCAGTTCTTC | CASSLGPLGPYSYNEQFF
TRBD1 | few | TRBJ2-7 | TRBV20-1 | 11 | TGCAGTGCTAGCAGGGGGTACGAGCAGTACTTC | CSASRGYEQYF
TRBD1 | NA | TRBJ2-1 | TRBV5-1 | 16 | TGCGCCAGCAGCTTGGGGACAGGGAGCTCCTACAATGAGCAGTTCTTC | CASSLGTGSSYNEQFF
NA | once | TRBJ2-1 | TRBV18 | 13 | TGTGCCAGCTCCGGGACCCCCGCGGATGAGCAGTTCTTC | CASSGTPADEQFF
NA | NA | TRBJ2-7 | TRBV5-3 | 12 | TGTGCCAGCAGCTTGGCGGCTTACGAGCAGTACTTC | CASSLAAYEQYF
TRBD2 | once | TRBJ2-7 | TRBV29-1 | 17 | TGCAGCGTTTTGAAACTAGCGGGAAGAGAGATCGCCTACGAGCAGTACTTC | CSVLKLAGREIAYEQYF
TRBD1 | few | TRBJ1-2 | TRBV29-1 | 12 | TGCAGCGTCATGGGACAGGGCTATGGCTACACCTTC | CSVMGQGYGYTF
NA | few | TRBJ1-1 | TRBV4-1 | 15 | TGCGCCAGCAGTTATAAGGGGGGATTGAACACTGAAGCTTTCTTT | CASSYKGGLNTEAFF
NA | few | TRBJ1-2 | TRBV9 | 13 | TGTGCCAGCAGCGTAACTGAGAACTATGGCTACACCTTC | CASSVTENYGYTF
TRBD1 | NA | TRBJ1-2 | TRBV27 | 16 | TGTGCCAGCAGTTTCGGAAGGGGGGACAGGGATAGTGGCTACACCTTC | CASSFGRGDRDSGYTF
NA | NA | TRBJ2-4 | TRBV28 | 14 | TGTGCCAGCAGTTTGACAGGCGCGCGAAACATTCAGTACTTC | CASSLTGARNIQYF
NA | NA | TRBJ2-5 | TRBV2 | 15 | TGTGCCAGCAGACGATTGACAGCTAACCAAGAGACCCAGTACTTC | CASRRLTANQETQYF
NA | NA | TRBJ2-2 | TRBV28 | 13 | TGTGCCAGCACACTACAGAACACCGGGGAGCTGTTTTTT | CASTLQNTGELFF
TRBD1 | NA | TRBJ1-3 | TRBV30 | 14 | TGTGCCTCCGCTCCAGGGGGCTATGGAAACACCATATATTTT | CASAPGGYGNTIYF
NA | NA | TRBJ2-7 | TRBV4-1 | 14 | TGCGCCAGCAGCCAAGATCCTGGCTACTACGAGCAGTACTTC | CASSQDPGYYEQYF
NA | few | TRBJ2-3 | TRBV7-2 | 15 | TGTGCCAGCAGCCCGTCCTCAGTTCGCACAGATACGCAGTATTTT | CASSPSSVRTDTQYF
TRBD1 | NA | TRBJ2-3 | TRBV5-1 | 15 | TGCGCCAGCAGCATAGGGACAGGACCCACAGATACGCAGTATTTT | CASSIGTGPTDTQYF
NA | once | TRBJ2-1 | TRBV6-1 | 15 | TGTGCCAGCAGTGAAACTGTACAGGGCTACAATGAGCAGTTCTTC | CASSETVQGYNEQFF
NA | NA | TRBJ2-7 | TRBV5-5 | 14 | TGTGCCAGCACCCCACCACGATATTCCTACGAGCAGTACTTC | CASTPPRYSYEQYF
NA | few | TRBJ1-6 | TRBV18 | 16 | TGTGCCAGCTCACCCACTGCCGGACCGGCAAATTCACCCCTCCACTTT | CASSPTAGPANSPLHF
TRBD1 | NA | TRBJ2-5 | TRBV30 | 14 | TGTGCCTGGAGTCATGACAGGGGGAAGAAGACCCAGTACTTC | CAWSHDRGKKTQYF
TRBD1 | NA | TRBJ2-2 | TRBV27 | 14 | TGTGCCAGCAGTAAACAGGGGACGAACGGGGAGCTGTTTTTT | CASSKQGTNGELFF
NA | NA | TRBJ2-1 | TRBV5-1 | 13 | TGCGCCAGCACCCCAGGCGATCGCAATGAGCAGTTCTTC | CASTPGDRNEQFF
TRBD1 | NA | TRBJ1-2 | TRBV29-1 | 13 | TGCAGCGTTGAGTCAGGGGGCACGGGTGGCTACACCTTC | CSVESGGTGGYTF
TRBD1 | NA | TRBJ1-3 | TRBV7-9 | 15 | TGTGCCAGCAGCTCGACAGGGGGCTCTGGAAACACCATATATTTT | CASSSTGGSGNTIYF
NA | few | TRBJ2-1 | TRBV2 | 15 | TGTGCCAGCAGTCAAACAGGGTTCTCCTACAATGAGCAGTTCTTC | CASSQTGFSYNEQFF
TRBD2 | few | TRBJ2-5 | TRBV6-6 | 16 | TGTGCCAGCAGTTACTCGCTAGCGGGGGGGCGAGAGACCCAGTACTTC | CASSYSLAGGRETQYF